This is a list of T cell receptor beta chains from one sample in a study of vaccination effects on CD4 cells after COVID-19. Sequencing was performed with immunoSEQ multiplex PCR; in TCRdb, only in-frame clones are kept and a portion is missing. The data show under 40,000 clones, with about 80% seen just once and less than 2% held by the top ten. Which antigens these TCRs recognize remains unknown. The sample was CD4+ T cells from PBMCs cultured with HCoV-NL63 spike peptides, taken after COVID-19 vaccination. The receptor source for this set is a human donor who received a COVID-19 vaccine. Some clones in this sample may be carry-over from other donors' samples. The CDR3 runs from the conserved cysteine through the conserved F or W. D genes are given only for firm matches. Size is omitted from some rows. Given values are once, few, many or a class for expanded clones.

CDR3 protein: CSSLGQGGFTGELFF; CDR3 DNA: TGCAGCTCACTAGGGCAGGGGGGGTTTACCGGGGAGCTGTTTTTT; J gene: TRBJ2-2; clone size: NA; D gene: NA; V gene: TRBV29-1
CDR3 protein: CASSQDYGTGELFF; CDR3 DNA: TGCGCCAGCAGCCAAGACTACGGCACCGGGGAGCTGTTTTTT; J gene: TRBJ2-2; clone size: NA; D gene: NA; V gene: TRBV4-3
CDR3 protein: CASSLFAGADTEAFF; CDR3 DNA: TGTGCCAGCAGCTTATTCGCAGGGGCGGATACTGAAGCTTTCTTT; J gene: TRBJ1-1; clone size: once; D gene: NA; V gene: TRBV13
CDR3 protein: CATTDRGHTDTQYF; CDR3 DNA: TGTGCCACCACAGACAGGGGGCACACAGATACGCAGTATTTT; J gene: TRBJ2-3; clone size: NA; D gene: TRBD1; V gene: TRBV24-1
CDR3 protein: CASSYSRPGAQYF; CDR3 DNA: TGTGCCAGCAGTTACTCGAGGCCTGGGGCCCAGTACTTC; J gene: TRBJ2-5; clone size: NA; D gene: NA; V gene: TRBV6-5
CDR3 protein: CASSKGQAPGANVLTF; CDR3 DNA: TGTGCCAGCTCCAAGGGACAGGCTCCCGGGGCCAACGTCCTGACTTTC; J gene: TRBJ2-6; clone size: NA; D gene: TRBD1; V gene: TRBV18
CDR3 protein: CASSLRAAGGPTGELFF; CDR3 DNA: TGTGCCAGCAGCTTGAGAGCAGCGGGGGGGCCTACCGGGGAGCTGTTTTTT; J gene: TRBJ2-2; clone size: NA; D gene: TRBD2; V gene: TRBV7-3
CDR3 protein: CASRQTANTEAFF; CDR3 DNA: TGTGCCAGCAGACAGACAGCGAACACTGAAGCTTTCTTT; J gene: TRBJ1-1; clone size: NA; D gene: NA; V gene: TRBV12-3/TRBV12-4
CDR3 protein: CASSGGPSRADTQYF; CDR3 DNA: TGTGCCAGCAGTGGTGGACCGTCACGGGCAGATACGCAGTATTTT; J gene: TRBJ2-3; clone size: NA; D gene: NA; V gene: TRBV28
CDR3 protein: CASSSKAGGAETQYF; CDR3 DNA: TGTGCCAGCAGCTCCAAAGCGGGGGGTGCAGAGACCCAGTACTTC; J gene: TRBJ2-5; clone size: NA; D gene: TRBD2; V gene: TRBV5-4
CDR3 protein: CASSEAFGRDYTF; CDR3 DNA: TGTGCCAGCAGTGAAGCTTTTGGCAGAGACTACACCTTC; J gene: TRBJ1-2; clone size: NA; D gene: NA; V gene: TRBV6-1
CDR3 protein: CAWSVLGGNTIYF; CDR3 DNA: TGTGCCTGGAGTGTATTAGGTGGAAACACCATATATTTT; J gene: TRBJ1-3; clone size: NA; D gene: NA; V gene: TRBV30
CDR3 protein: CASSQGRDGRETQYF; CDR3 DNA: TGTGCCAGCAGCCAGGGCAGGGATGGTAGGGAGACCCAGTACTTC; J gene: TRBJ2-5; clone size: once; D gene: NA; V gene: TRBV3-1/TRBV3-2
CDR3 protein: CASSESGSVYTF; CDR3 DNA: TGTGCCAGCAGTGAATCAGGTTCTGTCTACACCTTC; J gene: TRBJ1-2; clone size: few; D gene: NA; V gene: TRBV2
CDR3 protein: CASTAAGGQETQYF; CDR3 DNA: TGTGCCAGCACCGCCGCAGGGGGCCAAGAGACCCAGTACTTC; J gene: TRBJ2-5; clone size: NA; D gene: TRBD1; V gene: TRBV14
CDR3 protein: CASSEAYGGFTDTQYF; CDR3 DNA: TGTGCCAGCAGTGAAGCTTATGGGGGATTCACAGATACGCAGTATTTT; J gene: TRBJ2-3; clone size: NA; D gene: NA; V gene: TRBV6-1
CDR3 protein: CASSLTLDRGATGELFF; CDR3 DNA: TGTGCCAGCAGCTTAACCCTCGACAGGGGGGCCACCGGGGAGCTGTTTTTT; J gene: TRBJ2-2; clone size: NA; D gene: TRBD1; V gene: TRBV11-2
CDR3 protein: CASSYVRDTSYGYTF; CDR3 DNA: TGTGCCAGCAGTTACGTCCGGGACACATCCTATGGCTACACCTTC; J gene: TRBJ1-2; clone size: NA; D gene: NA; V gene: TRBV6-5
CDR3 protein: CASSQDLQAGVFTDTQYF; CDR3 DNA: TGTGCCAGCAGCCAAGATCTTCAAGCAGGGGTCTTCACAGATACGCAGTATTTT; J gene: TRBJ2-3; clone size: NA; D gene: NA; V gene: TRBV14
CDR3 protein: CASSRALSTNEKLFF; CDR3 DNA: TGTGCCAGCTCACGCGCATTATCAACTAATGAAAAACTGTTTTTT; J gene: TRBJ1-4; clone size: NA; D gene: NA; V gene: TRBV18
CDR3 protein: CASSFRQGVSTGELFF; CDR3 DNA: TGTGCCAGCAGCTTCAGACAGGGGGTGAGCACCGGGGAGCTGTTTTTT; J gene: TRBJ2-2; clone size: NA; D gene: TRBD1; V gene: TRBV5-6
CDR3 protein: CAGGRTPPNTGELFF; CDR3 DNA: TGTGCCGGTGGAAGGACACCACCCAACACCGGGGAGCTGTTTTTT; J gene: TRBJ2-2; clone size: NA; D gene: NA; V gene: TRBV7-9
CDR3 protein: CASSPPKDSPLHF; CDR3 DNA: TGTGCCAGCTCACCACCCAAGGATTCACCCCTCCACTTT; J gene: TRBJ1-6; clone size: NA; D gene: NA; V gene: TRBV18
CDR3 protein: CASSAPTGTGANVLTF; CDR3 DNA: TGTGCCAGCAGTGCACCAACAGGGACTGGGGCCAACGTCCTGACTTTC; J gene: TRBJ2-6; clone size: NA; D gene: NA; V gene: TRBV2
CDR3 protein: CASRVQQGYGYTF; CDR3 DNA: TGTGCCAGCAGGGTACAGCAGGGCTATGGCTACACCTTC; J gene: TRBJ1-2; clone size: NA; D gene: NA; V gene: TRBV6-6
CDR3 protein: CASSDSGGGYNEQFF; CDR3 DNA: TGCGCCAGCAGCGATAGCGGGGGGGGTTACAATGAGCAGTTCTTC; J gene: TRBJ2-1; clone size: NA; D gene: TRBD2; V gene: TRBV4-3
CDR3 protein: CASSYLGNYGYTF; CDR3 DNA: TGTGCCAGCAGTTACCTGGGGAACTATGGCTACACCTTC; J gene: TRBJ1-2; clone size: few; D gene: NA; V gene: TRBV6-2/TRBV6-3
CDR3 protein: CASSLGTSTGELFF; CDR3 DNA: TGTGCCAGCAGTTTAGGTACTAGCACCGGGGAGCTGTTTTTT; J gene: TRBJ2-2; clone size: few; D gene: NA; V gene: TRBV27
CDR3 protein: CASIPDVSGANVLTF; CDR3 DNA: TGCGCCAGCATCCCGGACGTCTCTGGGGCCAACGTCCTGACTTTC; J gene: TRBJ2-6; clone size: NA; D gene: NA; V gene: TRBV5-1
CDR3 protein: CASSSARYLVGELFF; CDR3 DNA: TGTGCCAGCAGCTCGGCTCGATACCTCGTCGGGGAGCTGTTTTTT; J gene: TRBJ2-2; clone size: NA; D gene: NA; V gene: TRBV5-5
CDR3 protein: CASSISTGEGTEAFF; CDR3 DNA: TGCGCCAGCAGCATATCGACAGGGGAAGGAACTGAAGCTTTCTTT; J gene: TRBJ1-1; clone size: NA; D gene: TRBD1; V gene: TRBV5-1
CDR3 protein: CASSVRQGTSTDTQYF; CDR3 DNA: TGTGCCAGCAGTGTGAGACAGGGGACCAGCACAGATACGCAGTATTTT; J gene: TRBJ2-3; clone size: once; D gene: TRBD1; V gene: TRBV2
CDR3 protein: CAWSASSRVHGYTF; CDR3 DNA: TGTGCCTGGAGCGCCTCTTCCCGTGTGCATGGCTACACCTTC; J gene: TRBJ1-2; clone size: NA; D gene: NA; V gene: TRBV30
CDR3 protein: CATSGNRGEVTQYF; CDR3 DNA: TGTGCCACCAGTGGAAACCGGGGTGAGGTGACCCAGTACTTC; J gene: TRBJ2-5; clone size: NA; D gene: NA; V gene: TRBV24-1
CDR3 protein: CASSRSNTPFTDTQYF; CDR3 DNA: TGCGCCAGCAGCCGCTCTAACACACCTTTCACAGATACGCAGTATTTT; J gene: TRBJ2-3; clone size: NA; D gene: NA; V gene: TRBV4-1
CDR3 protein: CATSDSGAPNTGELFF; CDR3 DNA: TGTGCCACCAGTGATTCGGGAGCCCCGAACACCGGGGAGCTGTTTTTT; J gene: TRBJ2-2; clone size: NA; D gene: NA; V gene: TRBV24-1
CDR3 protein: CASSPVGGANYGYTF; CDR3 DNA: TGCGCCAGCAGCCCAGTGGGCGGTGCTAACTATGGCTACACCTTC; J gene: TRBJ1-2; clone size: NA; D gene: NA; V gene: TRBV4-3
CDR3 protein: CASSLGQGANKAFF; CDR3 DNA: TGTGCCAGCAGCTTGGGACAGGGGGCAAATAAAGCTTTCTTT; J gene: TRBJ1-1; clone size: NA; D gene: TRBD1; V gene: TRBV5-6
CDR3 protein: CASSSRGERSETQYF; CDR3 DNA: TGCGCCAGCAGCTCCCGGGGCGAGCGTTCGGAGACCCAGTACTTC; J gene: TRBJ2-5; clone size: NA; D gene: NA; V gene: TRBV4-1
CDR3 protein: CASSLDASAHYGYTF; CDR3 DNA: TGCGCCAGCAGCTTGGATGCCAGCGCCCACTATGGCTACACCTTC; J gene: TRBJ1-2; clone size: NA; D gene: NA; V gene: TRBV5-1
CDR3 protein: CASSLGGLAGRETQYF; CDR3 DNA: TGTGCCAGCAGCCTCGGGGGGCTAGCGGGGCGGGAGACCCAGTACTTC; J gene: TRBJ2-5; clone size: NA; D gene: TRBD2; V gene: TRBV3-1/TRBV3-2
CDR3 protein: CAGTGFTEAFF; CDR3 DNA: TGTGCCGGGACAGGGTTCACTGAAGCTTTCTTT; J gene: TRBJ1-1; clone size: once; D gene: TRBD1; V gene: TRBV2
CDR3 protein: CASSYLQDGIAEAFF; CDR3 DNA: TGTGCCAGCAGCTACCTCCAGGATGGTATTGCTGAAGCTTTCTTT; J gene: TRBJ1-1; clone size: NA; D gene: NA; V gene: TRBV6-5
CDR3 protein: CASSYVPSSGANVLTF; CDR3 DNA: TGCGCCAGCAGCTATGTTCCCAGCTCTGGGGCCAACGTCCTGACTTTC; J gene: TRBJ2-6; clone size: NA; D gene: NA; V gene: TRBV5-1
CDR3 protein: CASSLVAGANVLTF; CDR3 DNA: TGTGCCAGCAGCTTAGTTGCTGGGGCCAACGTCCTGACTTTC; J gene: TRBJ2-6; clone size: NA; D gene: NA; V gene: TRBV7-9
CDR3 protein: CASSLRRSGGGDNEQFF; CDR3 DNA: TGTGCCAGCAGCTTAAGACGGTCGGGGGGGGGTGACAATGAGCAGTTCTTC; J gene: TRBJ2-1; clone size: NA; D gene: TRBD2; V gene: TRBV7-2
CDR3 protein: CASSYSIQGTDTQYF; CDR3 DNA: TGTGCCAGCAGTTACTCGATTCAGGGCACAGATACGCAGTATTTT; J gene: TRBJ2-3; clone size: NA; D gene: NA; V gene: TRBV6-5